Following are 7 T cell receptor beta chains from one sample sequenced in a study of shared clonotypes between healthy human individuals. Only in-frame clones appear in the TCRdb table, and some are missing; sequencing was by immunoSEQ multiplex PCR. Among fewer than 550,000 clones listed, over 75% were seen once. The sequenced material came from PBMCs. Receptor source: a woman aged 40 to 55 in good health. Some clones in this sample may be carry-over from other donors' samples.

J is TRBJ1-1 and V is TRBV4-2; D is uncertain. The CDR3 is 15 amino acids. Between the trimmed V and J ends, which lost 0 bases and 5 bases, there was a span of 13 bases. The germline gives CDR1 LGHNA, CDR2 YNFKEQ. This CDR3 reads CASSQEVGWRTEAFF. The CDR3 nucleotides are TGTGCCAGCAGCCAAGAGGTAGGGTGGCGGACTGAAGCTTTCTTT.

V and J are TRBV5-6 and TRBJ2-3; D possibly matches TRBD1 or TRBD2 (5 bases each). Looked up from germline, CDR1 is SGHDT and CDR2 is YYEEEE. The CDR3 spans 14 residues. Trimming shortened V by 5 bases and J by 6 bases, and 16 bases separated the two germline ends. CDR3: CASRSPGPRDTQYF. The CDR3 DNA follows: TGTGCCAGCAGGTCACCGGGACCCAGGGATACGCAGTATTTT. Full variable domain (missing parts from reference TRBV5-6 and TRBJ2-3): DAGVTQSPTHLIKTRGQQVTLRCSPKSGHDTVSWYQQALGQGPQFIFQYYEEEERQRGNFPDRFSGHQFPNYSSELNVNALLLGDSALYLCASRSPGPRDTQYFGPGTRLTVL.

V is TRBV2 and J is TRBJ2-5; 9 bases are shared with TRBD1. Germline V gene sequence: CDR1 SNHLY, CDR2 FYNNEI. The CDR3 totals 14 residues. With V trimmed by 6 bases and J by 5 bases, 7 bases remained unmatched. CDR3 in DNA: TGTGCCAGCAGGAACCGGGACAGGGCGGAGACCCAGTACTTC. Translating it yields CASRNRDRAETQYF.

The chain joins TRBV5-1 to TRBJ2-5; tentative D call: TRBD1 (6 bases). V lost 5 bases and J 2 bases, leaving 10 bases between the germline ends. Germline V lookup: CDR1 SGHRS, CDR2 YFSETQ. The CDR3 has 13 amino acids. The CDR3 nucleotides are TGCGCCAGCAGTAGGGGGACGCAAGAGACCCAGTACTTC. Residues: CASSRGTQETQYF.

CDR3 in amino acids: CASSNSGPGLAGGGETQYF. The CDR3 DNA follows: TGTGCCAGTAGTAACTCCGGCCCGGGACTAGCGGGAGGAGGGGAGACCCAGTACTTC. The chain uses TRBV19 and TRBJ2-5; 15 bases match TRBD2. The CDR3 has 19 residues. V lost 4 bases to trimming and J lost 5 bases; unmatched junction nucleotides: 14. Per germline, CDR1 LNHDA and CDR2 SQIVND (reference sequence).

This clone appeared many times. The chain has TRBV7-2 and TRBJ1-2, with 8 bases that match TRBD1. CDR1 is SGHTA and CDR2 is FQGNSA in the germline V gene. CDR3 length: 17 amino acids. Trimming at V came to 3 bases and at J to 3 bases, leaving 12 bases not matched to a gene. The DNA of the CDR3 is TGTGCCAGCAGCTTGAGACAGGGGATAAGTCTATACTATGGCTACACCTTC. Its translation: CASSLRQGISLYYGYTF.

The rearrangement uses TRBV7-2 and TRBJ2-7, with a tentative D call TRBD2 (6 bases). The CDR3 spans 14 residues. The V gene lost 3 bases and the J gene lost 6 bases, with 15 bases spanning the gap. Germline assignment: CDR1 SGHTA and CDR2 FQGNSA. The CDR3 is CASSLGLSLGEQYF. The CDR3 nucleotides are TGTGCCAGCAGCTTGGGACTCAGTTTGGGCGAGCAGTACTTC. Full variable domain (outside the CDR3, taken from reference TRBV7-2 and TRBJ2-7): GAGVSQSPSNKVTEKGKDVELRCDPISGHTALYWYRQSLGQGLEFLIYFQGNSAPDKSGLPSDRFSAERTGGSVSTLTIQRTQQEDSAVYLCASSLGLSLGEQYFGPGTRLTVT.